This T cell receptor beta chain was sequenced for a study of blood T cell repertoires in COVID-19. Study as a whole: Italy, Spain and the United States were the sources of the convalescent and acute COVID-19 samples. The cDNA or gDNA used as material had been derived from T cells, B-cell-depleted T cells, or PBMCs.

This clone was counted only a few times. The CDR3 covers 14 residues. V was clipped by 4 bases and J by 6 bases, with 16 bases between them. The germline V gene encodes CDR1 SGHRS and CDR2 YFSETQ. Only in-frame clones appear in the TCRdb table, and some are missing; sequencing was by immunoSEQ multiplex PCR. The sample has 300,000 or so clones, around 83% seen once. The chain links TRBV5-1 to TRBJ1-1, with a possible D match to TRBD1 (5 bases). The sequence was collected from a woman between 45 and 65 years old with acute or convalescent COVID-19. The sample comprised peripheral blood. The CDR3 nucleotides are TGCGCCAGCAGCGGATCCCTGGACACATCTGAAGCTTTCTTT. Amino acid sequence: CASSGSLDTSEAFF.